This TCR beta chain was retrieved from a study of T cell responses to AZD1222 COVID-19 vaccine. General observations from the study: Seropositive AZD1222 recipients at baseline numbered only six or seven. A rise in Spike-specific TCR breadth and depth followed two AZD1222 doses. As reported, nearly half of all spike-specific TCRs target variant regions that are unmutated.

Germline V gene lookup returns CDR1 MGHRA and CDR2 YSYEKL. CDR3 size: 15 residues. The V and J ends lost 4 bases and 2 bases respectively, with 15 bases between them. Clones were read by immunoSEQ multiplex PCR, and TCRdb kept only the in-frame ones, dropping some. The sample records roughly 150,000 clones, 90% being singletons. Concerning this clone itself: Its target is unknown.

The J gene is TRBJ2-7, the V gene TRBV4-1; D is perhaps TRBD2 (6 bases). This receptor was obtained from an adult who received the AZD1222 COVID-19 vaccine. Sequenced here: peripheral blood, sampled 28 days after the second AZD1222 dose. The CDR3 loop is CASSRQAGMAYEQYF. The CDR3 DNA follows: TGCGCCAGCAGCCGGCAGGCGGGGATGGCCTACGAGCAGTACTTC.